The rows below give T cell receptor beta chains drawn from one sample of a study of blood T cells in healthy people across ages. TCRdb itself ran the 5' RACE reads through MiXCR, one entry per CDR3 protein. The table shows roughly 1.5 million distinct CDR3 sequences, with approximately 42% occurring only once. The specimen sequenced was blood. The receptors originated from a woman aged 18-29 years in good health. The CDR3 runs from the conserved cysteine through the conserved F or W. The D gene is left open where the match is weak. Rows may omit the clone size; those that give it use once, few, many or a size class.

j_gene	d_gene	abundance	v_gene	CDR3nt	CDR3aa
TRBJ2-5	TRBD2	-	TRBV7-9	TGTGCCAGCAGGACTAGCGGGAACAATGAGCAGTACTTC	CASRTSGNNEQYF
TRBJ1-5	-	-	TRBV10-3	TGTGCCATCAGTGAGAGGCAAGAGCAGGGACCCCAGCATTTT	CAISERQEQGPQHF
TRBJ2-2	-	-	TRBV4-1	TGCGCCAGCAGCCAAGATATCTGGGGGGAATCGATCACCGGGGAGCTGTTTTTT	CASSQDIWGESITGELFF
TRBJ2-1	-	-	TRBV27	TGTGCCAGCAGTTTAGGGCGGACCTCAAGAAACGGCAATGAGCAGTTCTTC	CASSLGRTSRNGNEQFF
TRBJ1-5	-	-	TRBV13	TGTGCCAGCAGCTCGTTGCCGACCGGTCAGCCCCAGCATTTT	CASSSLPTGQPQHF
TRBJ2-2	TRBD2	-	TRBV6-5	TGTGCCAGCAGCGCCGGACTAGTGTCTGGGGAGCTGTTTTTT	CASSAGLVSGELFF
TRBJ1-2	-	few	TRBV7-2	TGTGCCAGCAGCTCTCCCCCTAACTATGGCTACACCTTC	CASSSPPNYGYTF
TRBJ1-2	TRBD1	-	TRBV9	TGTGCCAGCAGCACCGGGACAGAGACTGGCTACACCTTC	CASSTGTETGYTF
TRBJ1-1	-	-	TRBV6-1	TGTGCCAGCCAGGGTAATTTTGGCACTGAAGCTTTCTTT	CASQGNFGTEAFF
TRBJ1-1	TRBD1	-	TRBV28	TGTGCCAGCACCTCAGGGGGGACAGACTCCCCTGGAACTTTCTTT	CASTSGGTDSPGTFF
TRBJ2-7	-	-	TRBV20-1	TGCAGTGCTAGTATAGGGCCGGAATCCTACGAGCAGTACTTC	CSASIGPESYEQYF
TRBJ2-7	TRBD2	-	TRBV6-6	TGTGCCAGCAGTAACCCAGTGGGGACTACAAACTACGAGCAGTACTTC	CASSNPVGTTNYEQYF
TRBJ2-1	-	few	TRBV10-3	TGTGCCATCAGTGAGTCAGGCAGGGGGCGAGCGGGAGGCTACAATGAGCAGTTCTTC	CAISESGRGRAGGYNEQFF
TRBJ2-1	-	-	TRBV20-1	TGCAGTGCTACCAGGGGTCCCACCTACAATGAGCAGTTCTTC	CSATRGPTYNEQFF
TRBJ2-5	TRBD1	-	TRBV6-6	TGTGCCAGCAGCTCAGGGGGCCTGCAGACCCAGTACTTC	CASSSGGLQTQYF
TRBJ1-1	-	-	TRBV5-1	TGCGCCAGCAGCTCGGCGGGGCAGGGCACGCAAATATTCAATGAAGCTTTCTTT	CASSSAGQGTQIFNEAFF
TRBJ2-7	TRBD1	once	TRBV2	TGTGCCAGCAGGGGACAGGTCTCCTACGAGCAGTACTTC	CASRGQVSYEQYF
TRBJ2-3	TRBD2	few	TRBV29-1	TGCAGCGTAAGGGATCGGGGGGGTGTCGGCACAGATACGCAGTATTTT	CSVRDRGGVGTDTQYF
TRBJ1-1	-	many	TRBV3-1	TGTGCCAGCAGCCAGTTAAACACTGAAGCTTTCTTT	CASSQLNTEAFF
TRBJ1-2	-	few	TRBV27	TGTGCCAGCAGTTGGGCAGCCGACTATGGCTACACCTTC	CASSWAADYGYTF
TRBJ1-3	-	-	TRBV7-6	TGTGCCAGCAGCCTGGGAGGGTCGATCTCTGGAAACACCATATATTTT	CASSLGGSISGNTIYF
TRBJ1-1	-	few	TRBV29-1	TGCAGCGTTGATTCGTGGGGTAACACTGAAGCTTTCTTT	CSVDSWGNTEAFF
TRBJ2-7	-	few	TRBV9	TGTGCCAGCAGCGTAGAACTATCCGGGTACGAGCAGTACTTC	CASSVELSGYEQYF
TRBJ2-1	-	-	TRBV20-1	TGCACGGGGGTAGAGGGGAGCTCCTACAATGAGCAGTTCTTC	CTGVEGSSYNEQFF
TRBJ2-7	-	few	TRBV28	TGTGCCAGCAGTTTAATAGGGTCAGGTTACTACGAGCAGTACTTC	CASSLIGSGYYEQYF
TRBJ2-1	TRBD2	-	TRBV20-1	TGCAGTGCTTCACTAGCGCCATACAATGAGCAGTTCTTC	CSASLAPYNEQFF
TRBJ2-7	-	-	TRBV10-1	TGCGCCAGCAGTGACGGGGCCTGCTCCTACGAGCAGTACTTC	CASSDGACSYEQYF
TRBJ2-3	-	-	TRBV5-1	TGCGCCAGCAGCTGGACGTGGGGGATTAGCACAGATACGCAGTATTTT	CASSWTWGISTDTQYF
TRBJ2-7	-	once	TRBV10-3	TGTGCCATCAGTGAGTCGAGGAGCTCCTACGAGCAGTACTTC	CAISESRSSYEQYF
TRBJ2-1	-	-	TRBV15	TGTGCCACCAGCTTGGGGACTTACTACAATGAGCAGTTCTTC	CATSLGTYYNEQFF
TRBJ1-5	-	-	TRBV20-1	TGCAGTGCTAGTGGGTACAGACGTGGCAATCAGCCCCAGCATTTT	CSASGYRRGNQPQHF
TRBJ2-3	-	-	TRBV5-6	TGTGCCGGCAGCTCCCAGGGAACCCGAAGCACAGATACGCAGTATTTT	CAGSSQGTRSTDTQYF
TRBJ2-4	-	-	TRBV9	TGTGCCAGCAGCCTGGAGGGGGTGTCCAAAAACATTCAGTACTTC	CASSLEGVSKNIQYF
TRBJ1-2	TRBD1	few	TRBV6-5	TGTGCCAGCAGTAACATGGACAGGGTAGGCGGCTACACCTTC	CASSNMDRVGGYTF
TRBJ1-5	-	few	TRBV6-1	TGTGCCAGCAAAACGTATGAAGGGGGCAATCAGCCCCAGCATTTT	CASKTYEGGNQPQHF
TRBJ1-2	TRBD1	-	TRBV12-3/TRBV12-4	TGTGCCAGCAGTTTAGCGTGGGGGACAGGGAATGGCTACACCTTC	CASSLAWGTGNGYTF
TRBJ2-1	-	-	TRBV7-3	TGTGCCAGCAGCTCACATCCCTCCACTAACAATGAGCAGTTCTTC	CASSSHPSTNNEQFF
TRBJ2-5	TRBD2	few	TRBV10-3	TGTGCCGTACTAGCGGGGGTTCCCTCGTACCAAGAGACCCAGTACTTC	CAVLAGVPSYQETQYF
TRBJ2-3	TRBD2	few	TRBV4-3	TGCGCCAGCAGCCAAGAGCTAGCGGCCCCAGTAGATACGCAGTATTTT	CASSQELAAPVDTQYF
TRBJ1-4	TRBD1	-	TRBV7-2	TGTGCCAGCAGCGCCGACAGGGCAGCTGAAAAACTGTTTTTT	CASSADRAAEKLFF
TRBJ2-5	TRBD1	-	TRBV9	TGTGCCAGCAGCGTAGTAGGGACAGGGGTCCACAATGAGCAGTACTTC	CASSVVGTGVHNEQYF
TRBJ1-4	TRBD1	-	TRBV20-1	TGCAGTGCAAGGGACAGGAGCTCAACTAATGAAAAACTGTTTTTT	CSARDRSSTNEKLFF
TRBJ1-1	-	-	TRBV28	TGTGCCAGCAGTTTATATGGGGTTCTGAACACTGAAGCTTTCTTT	CASSLYGVLNTEAFF
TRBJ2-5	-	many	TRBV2	TGTGCCAGCAGCATACCGAATCAAGAGACCCAGTACTTC	CASSIPNQETQYF
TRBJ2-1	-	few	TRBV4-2	TGTGCCAGCAGCCAAGGGATGTCTGGCTGGAGCTCCTACAATGAGCAGTTCTTC	CASSQGMSGWSSYNEQFF
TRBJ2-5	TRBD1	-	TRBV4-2	TGTGCCAGCAGCCAAAGGGTCGACAGGGAGCTTTCTGGAGAGACCCAGTACTTC	CASSQRVDRELSGETQYF
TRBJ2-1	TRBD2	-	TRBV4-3	TGCGCCAGCAGCCAAGAAGTGATTAGCGGGATCCTGGGCGAGACCCAGTTCTTC	CASSQEVISGILGETQFF